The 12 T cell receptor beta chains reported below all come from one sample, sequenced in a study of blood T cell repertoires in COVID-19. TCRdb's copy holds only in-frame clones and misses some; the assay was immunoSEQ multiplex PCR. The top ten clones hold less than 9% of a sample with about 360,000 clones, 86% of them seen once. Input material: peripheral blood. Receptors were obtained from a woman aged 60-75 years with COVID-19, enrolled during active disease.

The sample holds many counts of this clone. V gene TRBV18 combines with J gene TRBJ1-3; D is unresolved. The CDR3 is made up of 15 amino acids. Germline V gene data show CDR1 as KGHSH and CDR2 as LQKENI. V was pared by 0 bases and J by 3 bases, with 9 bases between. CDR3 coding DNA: TGTGCCAGCTCACCACCCGGGAACATTGGAAACACCATATATTTT. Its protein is CASSPPGNIGNTIYF.

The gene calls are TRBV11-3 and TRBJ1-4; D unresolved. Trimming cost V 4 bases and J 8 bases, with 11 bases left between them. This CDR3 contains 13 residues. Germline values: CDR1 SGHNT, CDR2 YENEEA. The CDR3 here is CASSSSGLEKLFF. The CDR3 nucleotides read TGTGCCAGCAGCTCTAGCGGCCTAGAAAAACTGTTTTTT.

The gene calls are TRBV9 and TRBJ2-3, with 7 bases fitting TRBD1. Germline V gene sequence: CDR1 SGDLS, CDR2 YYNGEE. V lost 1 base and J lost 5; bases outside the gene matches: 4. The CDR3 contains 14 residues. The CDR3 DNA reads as TGTGCCAGCAGCGTATATACAGGGGAAGATACGCAGTATTTT. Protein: CASSVYTGEDTQYF. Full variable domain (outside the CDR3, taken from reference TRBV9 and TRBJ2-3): DSGVTQTPKHLITATGQRVTLRCSPRSGDLSVYWYQQSLDQGLQFLIQYYNGEERAKGNILERFSAQQFPDLHSELNLSSLELGDSALYFCASSVYTGEDTQYFGPGTRLTVL.

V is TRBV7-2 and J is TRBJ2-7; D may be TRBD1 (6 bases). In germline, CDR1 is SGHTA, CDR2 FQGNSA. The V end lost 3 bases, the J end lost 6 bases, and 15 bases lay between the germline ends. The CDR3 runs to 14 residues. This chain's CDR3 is CASSFPDRFSEQYF. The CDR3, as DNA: TGTGCCAGCAGCTTCCCCGACAGGTTCTCCGAGCAGTACTTC.

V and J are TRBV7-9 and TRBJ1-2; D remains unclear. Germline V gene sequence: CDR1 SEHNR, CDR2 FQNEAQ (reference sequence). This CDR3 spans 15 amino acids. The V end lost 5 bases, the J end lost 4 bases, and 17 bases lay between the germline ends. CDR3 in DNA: TGTGCCAGCAGCCTCGTTGAAGGGAGGAGCTATGGCTACACCTTC. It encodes CASSLVEGRSYGYTF.

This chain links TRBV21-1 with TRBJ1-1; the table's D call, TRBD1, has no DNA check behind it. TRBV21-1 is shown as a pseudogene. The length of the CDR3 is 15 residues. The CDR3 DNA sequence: TGTGCCAGCATGGTCAGGGGGCGCCCTAACACTGAAGCTTTCTTT. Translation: CASMVRGRPNTEAFF.

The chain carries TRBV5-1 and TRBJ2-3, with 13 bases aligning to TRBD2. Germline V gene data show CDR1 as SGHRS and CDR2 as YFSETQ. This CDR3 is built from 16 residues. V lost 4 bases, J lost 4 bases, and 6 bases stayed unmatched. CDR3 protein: CASSGTSGGAADTQYF. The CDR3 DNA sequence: TGCGCCAGCAGCGGAACTAGCGGGGGGGCTGCAGATACGCAGTATTTT.

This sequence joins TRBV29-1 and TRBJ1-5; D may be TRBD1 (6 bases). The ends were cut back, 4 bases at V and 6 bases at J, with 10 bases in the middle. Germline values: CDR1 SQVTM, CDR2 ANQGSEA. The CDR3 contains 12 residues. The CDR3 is CSVGARGQPQHF. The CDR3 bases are TGCAGCGTTGGGGCCAGGGGTCAGCCCCAGCATTTT.

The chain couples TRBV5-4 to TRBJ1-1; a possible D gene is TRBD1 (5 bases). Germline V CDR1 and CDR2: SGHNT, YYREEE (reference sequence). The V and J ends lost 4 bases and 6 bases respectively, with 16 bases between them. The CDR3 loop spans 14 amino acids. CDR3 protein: CASSPTWGEAEAFF. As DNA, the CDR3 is TGTGCCAGCAGCCCTACGTGGGGGGAGGCTGAAGCTTTCTTT.

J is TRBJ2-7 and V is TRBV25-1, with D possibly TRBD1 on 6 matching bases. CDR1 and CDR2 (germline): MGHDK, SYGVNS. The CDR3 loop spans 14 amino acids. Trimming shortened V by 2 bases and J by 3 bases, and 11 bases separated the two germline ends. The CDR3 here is CASSEPGTLYEQYF. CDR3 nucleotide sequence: TGTGCCAGCAGTGAACCCGGGACACTCTACGAGCAGTACTTC.

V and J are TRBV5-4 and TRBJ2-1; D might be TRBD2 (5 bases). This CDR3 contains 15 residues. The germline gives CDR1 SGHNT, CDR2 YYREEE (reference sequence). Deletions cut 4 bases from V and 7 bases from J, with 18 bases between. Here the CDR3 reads CASSTRPDSENEQFF. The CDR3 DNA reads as TGTGCCAGCAGCACCCGGCCGGACTCCGAAAATGAGCAGTTCTTC.

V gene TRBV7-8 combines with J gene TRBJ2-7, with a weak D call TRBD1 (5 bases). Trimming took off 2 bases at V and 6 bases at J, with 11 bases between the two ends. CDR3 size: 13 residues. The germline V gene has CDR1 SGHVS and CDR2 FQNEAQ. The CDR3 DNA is TGTGCCAGCAGCTTAAGACAGCTGGCCGAGCAGTACTTC. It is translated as CASSLRQLAEQYF.